This T cell receptor beta chain was documented in a study of graft-versus-host responses after intestinal transplantation. General observations from the study: The marrow of recipients harbored GvH clones, and ileum or blood showed some of them first.

Some clones are missing from TCRdb's copy, which holds only in-frame ones; the method was immunoSEQ multiplex PCR. The repertoire holds about 86,000 clones, 88% seen once, with approximately 0.3% in the top ten. Remarks on this clone: What it binds is not known.

V lost 6 bases to trimming and J lost 1 base, with 12 bases between them. The CDR3 runs 14 residues. CDR1 MDHEN and CDR2 SYDVKM come from the germline V gene. The clonotype comes from a human donor who was the organ donor for an intestinal transplant. The rearrangement uses TRBV28 and TRBJ2-5, with D unclear. This sample comprised unstimulated CD4+ T cells sorted from spleen or lymph node cells, obtained before transplant. The CDR3 protein is CASRVSASQETQYF. The CDR3 nucleotides are TGTGCCAGCAGGGTATCAGCGTCCCAAGAGACCCAGTACTTC.